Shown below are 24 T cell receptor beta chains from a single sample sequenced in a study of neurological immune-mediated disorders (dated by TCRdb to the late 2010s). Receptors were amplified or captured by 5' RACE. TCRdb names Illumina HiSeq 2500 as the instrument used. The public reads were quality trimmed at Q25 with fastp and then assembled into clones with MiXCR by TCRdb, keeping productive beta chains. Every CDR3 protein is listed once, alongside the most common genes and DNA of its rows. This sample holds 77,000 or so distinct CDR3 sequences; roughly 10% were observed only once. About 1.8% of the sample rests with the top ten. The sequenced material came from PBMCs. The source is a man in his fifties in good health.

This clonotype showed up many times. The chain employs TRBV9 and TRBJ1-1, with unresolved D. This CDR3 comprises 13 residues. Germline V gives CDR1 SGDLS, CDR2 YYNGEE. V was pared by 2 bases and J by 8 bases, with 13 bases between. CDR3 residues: CASSVWGPGEAFF. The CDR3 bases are TGTGCCAGCAGCGTTTGGGGTCCCGGGGAAGCTTTCTTT.

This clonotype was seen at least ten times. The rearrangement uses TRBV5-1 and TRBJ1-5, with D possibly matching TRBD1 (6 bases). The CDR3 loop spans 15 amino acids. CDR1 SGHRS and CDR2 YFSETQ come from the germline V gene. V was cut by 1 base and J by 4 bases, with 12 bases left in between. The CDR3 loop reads CASSLTGSMNQPQHF. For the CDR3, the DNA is TGCGCCAGCAGCTTGACAGGGTCCATGAATCAGCCCCAGCATTTT.

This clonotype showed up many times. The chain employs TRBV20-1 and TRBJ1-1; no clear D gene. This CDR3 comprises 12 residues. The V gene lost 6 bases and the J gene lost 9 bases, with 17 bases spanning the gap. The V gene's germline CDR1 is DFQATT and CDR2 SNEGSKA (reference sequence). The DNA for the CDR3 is TGCAGTGCCGAAATGGACGAGGCCAAAGCTTTCTTT. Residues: CSAEMDEAKAFF.

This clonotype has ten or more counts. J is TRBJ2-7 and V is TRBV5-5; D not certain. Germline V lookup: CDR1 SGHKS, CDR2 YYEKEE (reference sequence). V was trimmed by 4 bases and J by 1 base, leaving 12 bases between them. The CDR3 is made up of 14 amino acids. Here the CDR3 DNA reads TGTGCCAGCAGCCCCGGGCCTGTTTCCTACGAGCAGTACTTC. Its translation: CASSPGPVSYEQYF.

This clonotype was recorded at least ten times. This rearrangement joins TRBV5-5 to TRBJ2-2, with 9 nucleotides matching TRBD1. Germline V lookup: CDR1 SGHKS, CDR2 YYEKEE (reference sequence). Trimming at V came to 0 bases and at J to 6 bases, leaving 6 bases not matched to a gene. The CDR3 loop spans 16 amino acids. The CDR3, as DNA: TGTGCCAGCAGCTTGGCCGGGACAGGGTTTTCCGGGGAGCTGTTTTTT. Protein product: CASSLAGTGFSGELFF.

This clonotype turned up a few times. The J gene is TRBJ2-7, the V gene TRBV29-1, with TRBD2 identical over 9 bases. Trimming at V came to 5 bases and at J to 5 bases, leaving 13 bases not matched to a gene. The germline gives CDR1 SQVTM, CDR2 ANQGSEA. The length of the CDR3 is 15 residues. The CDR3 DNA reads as TGCAGCGTTCGGGGCGTGGGCGGGAGGGTCCACGAGCAGTACTTC. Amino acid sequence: CSVRGVGGRVHEQYF.

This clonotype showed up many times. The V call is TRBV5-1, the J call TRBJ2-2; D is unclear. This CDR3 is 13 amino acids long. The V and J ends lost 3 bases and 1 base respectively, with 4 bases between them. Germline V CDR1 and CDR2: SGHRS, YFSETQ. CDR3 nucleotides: TGCGCCAGCAGCTCAGGGAACACCGGGGAGCTGTTTTTT. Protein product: CASSSGNTGELFF.

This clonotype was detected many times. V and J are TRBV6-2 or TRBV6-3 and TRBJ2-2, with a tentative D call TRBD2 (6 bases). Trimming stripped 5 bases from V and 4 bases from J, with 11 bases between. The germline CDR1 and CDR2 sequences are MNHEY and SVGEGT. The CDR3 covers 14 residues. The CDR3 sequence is CASSDGTFTGELFF. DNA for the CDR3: TGTGCCAGCAGTGATGGGACTTTCACCGGGGAGCTGTTTTTT.

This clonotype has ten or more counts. CDR3 DNA: TGTGCCACCCATGATATTGACTCCTACGAGCAGTACTTC. This codes for CATHDIDSYEQYF. V is TRBV27 and J is TRBJ2-7; D is ambiguous. The length of the CDR3 is 13 residues. V lost 10 bases and J 0 bases, leaving 13 bases between the germline ends. Germline assignment: CDR1 MNHEY and CDR2 SMNVEV (reference sequence).

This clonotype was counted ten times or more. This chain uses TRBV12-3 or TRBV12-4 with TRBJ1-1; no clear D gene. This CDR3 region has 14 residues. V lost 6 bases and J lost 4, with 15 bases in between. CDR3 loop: CASSWGSLGTEAFF. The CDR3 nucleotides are TGTGCCAGCAGCTGGGGAAGTTTGGGCACTGAAGCTTTCTTT.

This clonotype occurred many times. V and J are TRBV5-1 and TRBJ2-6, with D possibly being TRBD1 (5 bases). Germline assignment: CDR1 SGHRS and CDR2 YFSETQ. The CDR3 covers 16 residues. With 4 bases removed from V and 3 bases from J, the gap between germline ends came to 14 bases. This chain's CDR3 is CASSALGANGANVLTF. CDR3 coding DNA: TGCGCCAGCAGCGCGTTAGGGGCGAATGGGGCCAACGTCCTGACTTTC.

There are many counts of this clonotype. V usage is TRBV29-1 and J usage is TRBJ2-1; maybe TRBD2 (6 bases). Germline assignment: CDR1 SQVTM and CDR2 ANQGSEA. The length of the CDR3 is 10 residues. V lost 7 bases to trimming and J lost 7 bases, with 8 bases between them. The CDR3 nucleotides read TGCAGCGGGGCGGGGAATGAGCAGTTCTTC. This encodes CSGAGNEQFF.

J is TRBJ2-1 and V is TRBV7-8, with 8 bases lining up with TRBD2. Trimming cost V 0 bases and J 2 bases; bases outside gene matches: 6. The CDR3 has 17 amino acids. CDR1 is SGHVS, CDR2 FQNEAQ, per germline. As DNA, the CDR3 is TGTGCCAGCAGCTTAGCTGGAGCGGGAGCACCCTACAATGAGCAGTTCTTC. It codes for CASSLAGAGAPYNEQFF.

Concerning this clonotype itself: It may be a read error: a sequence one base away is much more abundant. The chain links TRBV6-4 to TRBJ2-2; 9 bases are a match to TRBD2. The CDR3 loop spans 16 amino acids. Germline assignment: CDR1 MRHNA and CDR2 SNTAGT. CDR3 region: CATRVSGGANTGELLF. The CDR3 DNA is TGTGCCACCAGAGTTAGCGGGGGAGCGAACACCGGGGAGCTGTTATTT.

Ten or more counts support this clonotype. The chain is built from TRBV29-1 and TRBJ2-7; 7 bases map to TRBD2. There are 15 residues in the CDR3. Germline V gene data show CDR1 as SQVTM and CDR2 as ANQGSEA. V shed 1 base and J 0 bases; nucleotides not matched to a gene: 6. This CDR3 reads CSVEVTSSSSYEQYF. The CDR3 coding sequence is TGCAGCGTTGAAGTGACTAGCTCTAGCTCCTACGAGCAGTACTTC.

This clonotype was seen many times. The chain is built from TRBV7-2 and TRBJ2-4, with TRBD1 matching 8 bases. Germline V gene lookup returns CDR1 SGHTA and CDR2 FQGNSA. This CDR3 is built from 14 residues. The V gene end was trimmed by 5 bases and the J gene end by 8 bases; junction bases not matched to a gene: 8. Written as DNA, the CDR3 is TGTGCCAGCAGCAAGAGGACAGGGTTGGACATTCAGTACTTC. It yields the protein CASSKRTGLDIQYF.

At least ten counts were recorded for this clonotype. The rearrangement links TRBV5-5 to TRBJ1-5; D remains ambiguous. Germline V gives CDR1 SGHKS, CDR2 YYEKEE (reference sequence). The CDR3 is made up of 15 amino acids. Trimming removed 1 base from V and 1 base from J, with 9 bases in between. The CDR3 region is CASSLRGGSNQPQHF. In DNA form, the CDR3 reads TGTGCCAGCAGCTTGCGGGGTGGAAGCAATCAGCCCCAGCATTTT.

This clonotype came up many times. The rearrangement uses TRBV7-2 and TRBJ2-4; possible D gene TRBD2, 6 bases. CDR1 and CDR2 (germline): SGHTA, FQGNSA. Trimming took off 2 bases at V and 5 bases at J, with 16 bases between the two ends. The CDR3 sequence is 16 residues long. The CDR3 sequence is CASSLKGGTGENIQYF. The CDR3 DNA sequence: TGTGCCAGCAGCTTAAAGGGCGGGACGGGAGAAAACATTCAGTACTTC. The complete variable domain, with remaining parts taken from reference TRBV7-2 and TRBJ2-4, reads GAGVSQSPSNKVTEKGKDVELRCDPISGHTALYWYRQSLGQGLEFLIYFQGNSAPDKSGLPSDRFSAERTGGSVSTLTIQRTQQEDSAVYLCASSLKGGTGENIQYFGAGTRLSVL.

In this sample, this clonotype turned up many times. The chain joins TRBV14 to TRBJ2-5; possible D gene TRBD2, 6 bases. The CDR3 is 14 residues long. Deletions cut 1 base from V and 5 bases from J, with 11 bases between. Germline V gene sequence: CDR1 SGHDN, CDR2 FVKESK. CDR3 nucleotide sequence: TGTGCCAGCAGCCAAGTAGGAGGGTTGGAGACCCAGTACTTC. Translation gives CASSQVGGLETQYF.

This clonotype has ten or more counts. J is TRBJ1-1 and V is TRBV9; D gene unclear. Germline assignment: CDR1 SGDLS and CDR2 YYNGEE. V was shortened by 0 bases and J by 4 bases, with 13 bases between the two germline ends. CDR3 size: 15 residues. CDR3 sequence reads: CASSVAYGVGTEAFF. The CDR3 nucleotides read TGTGCCAGCAGCGTAGCGTATGGCGTCGGCACTGAAGCTTTCTTT.

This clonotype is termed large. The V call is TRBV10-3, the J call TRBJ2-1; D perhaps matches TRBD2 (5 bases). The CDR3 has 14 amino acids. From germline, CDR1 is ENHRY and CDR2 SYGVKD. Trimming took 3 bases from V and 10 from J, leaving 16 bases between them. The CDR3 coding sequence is TGTGCCATCAGTGACCCCAAGGACTCTTACGAGCAGTTCTTC. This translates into CAISDPKDSYEQFF.

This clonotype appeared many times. The CDR3 region is CASSLRLAGLYEQYF. The DNA of the CDR3 is TGTGCCAGCAGCTTAAGGCTAGCGGGATTATACGAGCAGTACTTC. The gene calls are TRBV7-2 and TRBJ2-7, with TRBD2 matching 9 bases. V shed 2 bases and J 4 bases; nucleotides not matched to a gene: 6. The CDR3 extends over 15 amino acids. CDR1 and CDR2 from the germline V gene are SGHTA and FQGNSA.

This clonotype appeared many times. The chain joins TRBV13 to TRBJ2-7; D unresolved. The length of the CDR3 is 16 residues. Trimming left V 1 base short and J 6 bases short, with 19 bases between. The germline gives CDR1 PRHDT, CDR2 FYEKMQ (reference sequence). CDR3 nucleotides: TGTGCCAGCAGCTTAGCGGTCAGCTCTCAGTTCGGCGAGCAGTACTTC. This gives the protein CASSLAVSSQFGEQYF.

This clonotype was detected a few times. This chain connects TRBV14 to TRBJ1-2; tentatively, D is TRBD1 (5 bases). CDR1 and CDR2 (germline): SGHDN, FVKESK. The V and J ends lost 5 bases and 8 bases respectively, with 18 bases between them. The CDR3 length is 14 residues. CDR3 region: CASSTLTGLIGYTF. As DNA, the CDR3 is TGTGCCAGCAGCACTTTAACGGGACTCATCGGCTACACCTTC.